This entry concerns a single T cell receptor (beta chain). The antigen is not known. The entirety of the isolated RNA underwent reverse transcription, so expressed TCRB transcripts were sequenced. This table comes from immunoSEQ multiplex PCR, and its TCRdb copy is limited to in-frame clones, with some not included. The sample yields some 330,000 clones, roughly 12% seen once. This entry is derived from a study of beta chain features in type 1 diabetes. Germline-derived CDR1 and CDR2 are LNHNV and YYDKDF (reference sequence). V lost 2 bases, J lost 2 bases, and 9 bases lay in between. CDR3 length equals 14 residues. Study-level points and caveats: In all four CD4+ subsets, TCRB CDR3 length was significantly, moderately reduced in type 1 diabetes.

The clonotype comes from a woman between 18 and 29 years old with type 1 diabetes. What was sequenced was naive CD4+ T cells from blood. The chain is built from TRBV15 and TRBJ1-2; D unclear. The CDR3 DNA reads as TGTGCCACCAGCAGAACTCAGGCAAACTATGGCTACACCTTC. This sequence encodes CATSRTQANYGYTF.